The clone carrying this T cell receptor (beta chain) appeared many times. This entry belongs to a study of T cells after yellow fever vaccination. Trimming removed 1 base from V and 5 bases from J, with 13 bases in between. The V gene's germline CDR1 is SEHNR and CDR2 FQNEAQ (reference sequence). CDR3 length: 15 amino acids. One entry per CDR3 protein, called by TCRdb with MiXCR from the 5' RACE reads. The top ten clones hold less than 20% of a sample with about 320,000 distinct CDR3 sequences, approximately 4% of them seen once. The sequences come from PBMCs, collected 15 days after the yellow fever booster vaccination. This chain joins TRBV7-9 and TRBJ2-3; D remains ambiguous. The sequence came from a man aged 18 to 29 who received the YFV17D yellow fever vaccine. The CDR3 here is CASSLVGDPIDTQYF. CDR3 DNA: TGTGCCAGCAGCTTAGTCGGCGACCCCATAGATACGCAGTATTTT.